These T cell receptor beta chains were read from a single sample in a study of blood T cells in healthy people across ages. TCRdb processed the 5' RACE reads anew with MiXCR; each CDR3 protein has one entry. The sample holds roughly 680,000 distinct CDR3 sequences, roughly 21% seen once. Sequencing was carried out using blood. The source of these receptors is a man in his sixties or seventies in good health. The conserved cysteine and the conserved F or W are not part of the CDR3 here.

V: TRBV7-2
CDR3: ASSDRGARTDTQY

V: TRBV5-1
CDR3: ASSLDRDTYEQY

V: TRBV3-1
CDR3: ASSQGGRLAHNEQF

V: TRBV9
CDR3: ASSVSGGGRSYNEQF

V: TRBV7-9
CDR3: ASSLESQNYGYT

V: TRBV6-5
CDR3: ASQRGNQQF

V: TRBV6-6
CDR3: ASSEDDTDTQY

V: TRBV7-7
CDR3: ASSLGMHGSTDTQY

V: TRBV5-5
CDR3: ASSYTTGETQY

V: TRBV2
CDR3: ASSEGAAYGYT

V: TRBV3-1
CDR3: ASSQAGLGKETQY

V: TRBV20-1
CDR3: SAHGGADTQY

V: TRBV13
CDR3: ASSLPRDNEQF

V: TRBV12-3/TRBV12-4
CDR3: ASTGDRVTLF